This TCR beta chain came from a study of radiation and T cells in renal cell carcinoma. The study, taken as a whole, reports: In blood, top tumor clones expanded by 2 weeks, shrinking by 4.

Concerning this clone: Its antigen is unknown.

The protocol was immunoSEQ multiplex PCR, while the TCRdb copy is restricted to in-frame clones and leaves out a portion. Of fewer than 85,000 clones in the sample, about nine tenths are singletons; the top ten hold about 6%. Looked up from germline, CDR1 is SGHDN and CDR2 is FVKESK. V shed 4 bases and J 6 bases; nucleotides not matched to a gene: 5. The CDR3 contains 14 residues. Time point denoted: blood 4 weeks post-SBRT, at nephrectomy. Treatment in this sample: 15 Gy SBRT to primary tumor, nephrectomy 4 weeks later. Nephrectomy followed 15 Gy stereotactic body radiation by 4 weeks. Serial blood draws occurred at baseline and 2 and 4 weeks post-SBRT. This renal cell carcinoma was of the clear cell type.

The starting material was blood, obtained from a patient whose treatment included radiotherapy and nephrectomy. The receptor's source is a woman aged 70-85 years with renal cell carcinoma. This chain uses TRBV14 with TRBJ2-1; TRBD1 agrees at 8 bases. CDR3 loop: CASSPWTGPNEQFF. The CDR3 bases are TGTGCCAGCAGCCCTTGGACAGGGCCCAATGAGCAGTTCTTC. The full variable domain, rest sourced from reference TRBV14 and TRBJ2-1, is EAGVTQFPSHSVIEKGQTVTLRCDPISGHDNLYWYRRVMGKEIKFLLHFVKESKQDESGMPNNRFLAERTGGTYSTLKVQPAELEDSGVYFCASSPWTGPNEQFFGPGTRLTVL.